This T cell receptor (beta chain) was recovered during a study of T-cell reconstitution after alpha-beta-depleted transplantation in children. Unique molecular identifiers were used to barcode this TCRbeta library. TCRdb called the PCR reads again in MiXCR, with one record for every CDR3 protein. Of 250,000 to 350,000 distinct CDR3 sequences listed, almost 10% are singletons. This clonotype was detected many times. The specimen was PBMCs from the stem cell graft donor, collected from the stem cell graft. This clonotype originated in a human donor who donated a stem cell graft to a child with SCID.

CDR3 in amino acids: CASSQVLLSYEQYF. In nucleotides, the CDR3 is TGTGCCAGCAGCCAAGTACTACTTTCCTACGAGCAGTACTTC. The chain carries TRBV3-1 and TRBJ2-7; D is uncertain. CDR3 size: 14 residues. The V end was cut by 1 base, the J end by 1 base, with 8 bases between. Germline-derived CDR1 and CDR2 are LGHDT and YNNKEL (reference sequence).